This T cell receptor (beta chain) comes out of a study of blood T cell repertoires in COVID-19. Trimming at V came to 6 bases and at J to 4 bases, leaving 8 bases not matched to a gene. This CDR3 is 15 amino acids long. Germline CDR1 is LNHDA and CDR2 is SQIVND (reference sequence). In its sample, this clone was seen a few times. Using immunoSEQ multiplex PCR, the repertoire was profiled, and TCRdb retains in-frame clones only, with some absent. This table holds 380,000 or so clones, approximately 85% found once. The rearrangement uses TRBV19 and TRBJ2-2, with 7 bases fitting TRBD2. The origin of this receptor is a woman between 40 and 50 years old with acute COVID-19. Sequencing was carried out using PBMCs or T cells enriched from blood (not recorded which). As DNA, the CDR3 is TGTGCCAGTAGCAGCTCGCGGGAGTTCACCGGGGAGCTGTTTTTT. Its protein is CASSSSREFTGELFF.